This section outlines one TCR beta chain sequence together with its context. Its antigen is not identified. The sample comes from a study of shared clonotypes between healthy human individuals. Study observations and caveats: Some clonotypes were shared by all four sorted-subset donors, while others were not shared. The non-shared ones had lower generation probabilities than the shared ones.

This CDR3 contains 17 residues. Germline assignment: CDR1 KGHSH and CDR2 LQKENI. V lost 2 bases to trimming and J lost 3 bases, with 16 bases between them. Data came from immunoSEQ multiplex PCR; TCRdb stores just in-frame clones and leaves some out. The table includes about 1.5 million clones, 95% to 99% detected once. The sequenced material came from naive CD4+ T cells sorted from blood. Subset of the sample: CD45RA+ positively selected. The sequence was obtained from a man aged 25 to 40 in good health. This rearrangement joins TRBV18 to TRBJ2-2; the D gene is possibly TRBD1 (6 bases). This chain's CDR3 is CASSPGGRGPDTGELFF. CDR3 in DNA: TGTGCCAGCTCACCAGGAGGCAGGGGTCCCGACACCGGGGAGCTGTTTTTT.